These 7 T cell receptor beta chains were all obtained from the same sample, sequenced in a study of T cell changes during pregnancy in multiple sclerosis (dated by TCRdb to 2018 to 2020). Receptor amplification or capture employed the immunoSEQ multiplex PCR assay. The table comes from immuneACCESS by way of TCRdb, which keeps in-frame sequences with V and J called. Part of the clones is missing from these tables; in studies checked, under half for an unresolved V gene and the rest for unknown reasons. The sample profile shows about 41,000 clones; 90% to 95% of them were found once. 6.5% to 9% of the sample goes to the ten largest clones. The material was CD8+ T cells from peripheral blood mononuclear cells, obtained in the third trimester of pregnancy. The receptors stem from a female donor with multiple sclerosis, enrolled in a pregnancy study.

The chain has TRBV6-4 and TRBJ2-2; 9 bases are a match to TRBD1. V was pared by 7 bases and J by 3 bases, with 3 bases of the junction left unmatched. This CDR3 spans 14 amino acids. CDR1 MRHNA and CDR2 SNTAGT come from the germline V gene. The CDR3 region is CASKTGGDTGELFF. The CDR3 region has the DNA TGTGCCAGCAAGACAGGGGGAGACACCGGGGAGCTGTTTTTT.

The V and J genes are TRBV19 and TRBJ2-2; possibly TRBD1 for D (5 bases). Germline-derived CDR1 and CDR2 are LNHDA and SQIVND (reference sequence). Trimming took off 6 bases at V and 6 bases at J, with 14 bases between the two ends. CDR3 length: 14 residues. CDR3 protein: CASRSQGSPGELFF. In DNA, the CDR3 is TGTGCCAGTAGGAGTCAGGGTAGTCCCGGGGAGCTGTTTTTT.

The V and J genes are TRBV5-6 and TRBJ2-5; tentatively, D is TRBD2 (6 bases). Germline CDR1 reads SGHDT; CDR2 reads YYEEEE. This CDR3 is 13 amino acids long. The V gene lost 4 bases and the J gene lost 9 bases, with 16 bases spanning the gap. CDR3 bases: TGTGCCAGCAGCGGGGGACTTTCCTCCTCCCAGTACTTC. Its translation is CASSGGLSSSQYF.

There are many counts of this clone. V usage is TRBV6-4 and J usage is TRBJ2-1, with 8 bases lining up with TRBD2. V was clipped by 1 base and J by 7 bases; unmatched bases: 6. CDR1 and CDR2 from the germline V gene are MRHNA and SNTAGT. The CDR3 is 15 amino acids. The CDR3 nucleotides read TGTGCCAGCAGTGACTTTGCGGGAGGTCTAAATGAGCAGTTCTTC. Translation: CASSDFAGGLNEQFF.

This chain uses TRBV11-2 with TRBJ2-3; 12 bases match TRBD2. In germline, CDR1 is SGHAT, CDR2 FQNNGV. Losses at the gene ends were 5 bases for V and 2 bases for J; bases not matched to a gene: 5. The CDR3 length is 16 residues. The CDR3 region is CASSPRTSGTTDTQYF. The CDR3 DNA reads TGTGCCAGCAGCCCCCGGACTAGCGGGACCACAGATACGCAGTATTTT.

This sequence joins TRBV11-3 and TRBJ2-7; TRBD2 matches 12 bases. V shed 5 bases and J 1 base; nucleotides not matched to a gene: 12. The CDR3 covers 18 residues. Germline V gene data show CDR1 as SGHNT and CDR2 as YENEEA. This CDR3 reads CASSPGRLAGGMSYEQYF. In DNA, the CDR3 is TGTGCCAGCAGCCCAGGGAGGCTAGCGGGGGGGATGTCCTACGAGCAGTACTTC.

The chain recombines TRBV4-1 with TRBJ1-1; D remains ambiguous. The CDR3 is made up of 15 amino acids. Trimming took off 0 bases at V and 0 bases at J, with 8 bases between the two ends. CDR1 MGHRA and CDR2 YSYEKL come from the germline V gene. For the CDR3, the DNA is TGCGCCAGCAGCCAAGATGAGGGTCTGAACACTGAAGCTTTCTTT. Translation: CASSQDEGLNTEAFF.